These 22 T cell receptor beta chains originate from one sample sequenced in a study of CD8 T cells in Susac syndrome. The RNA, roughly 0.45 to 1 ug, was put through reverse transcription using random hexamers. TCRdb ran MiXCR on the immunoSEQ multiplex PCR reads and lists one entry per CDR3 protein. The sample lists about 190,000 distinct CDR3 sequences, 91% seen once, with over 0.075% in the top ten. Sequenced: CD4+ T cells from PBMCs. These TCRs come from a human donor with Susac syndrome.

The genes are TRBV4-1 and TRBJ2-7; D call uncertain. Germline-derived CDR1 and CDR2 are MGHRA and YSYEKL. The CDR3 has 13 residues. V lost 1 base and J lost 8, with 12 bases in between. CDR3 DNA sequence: TGCGCCAGCAGCCAAGTGTCCCCCCCCCAGCAGTACTTC. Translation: CASSQVSPPQQYF.

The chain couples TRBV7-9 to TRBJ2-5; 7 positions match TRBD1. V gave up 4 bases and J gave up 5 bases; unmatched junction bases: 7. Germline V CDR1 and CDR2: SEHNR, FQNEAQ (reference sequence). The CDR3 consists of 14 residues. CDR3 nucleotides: TGTGCCAGCAGCTCAATGAGAGGGGGCGAGACCCAGTACTTC. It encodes CASSSMRGGETQYF.

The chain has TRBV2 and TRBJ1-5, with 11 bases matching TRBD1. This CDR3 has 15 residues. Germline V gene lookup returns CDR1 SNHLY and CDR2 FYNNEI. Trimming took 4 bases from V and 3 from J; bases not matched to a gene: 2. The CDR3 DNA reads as TGTGCCAGCAGTGGGGACAGGGGGAACAATCAGCCCCAGCATTTT. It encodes CASSGDRGNNQPQHF.

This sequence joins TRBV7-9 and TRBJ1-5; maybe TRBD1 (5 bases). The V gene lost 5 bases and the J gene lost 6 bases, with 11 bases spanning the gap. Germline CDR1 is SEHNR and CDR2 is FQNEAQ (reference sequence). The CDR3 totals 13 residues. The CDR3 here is CASSHLGTQPQHF. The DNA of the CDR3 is TGTGCCAGCAGCCATCTGGGGACTCAGCCCCAGCATTTT.

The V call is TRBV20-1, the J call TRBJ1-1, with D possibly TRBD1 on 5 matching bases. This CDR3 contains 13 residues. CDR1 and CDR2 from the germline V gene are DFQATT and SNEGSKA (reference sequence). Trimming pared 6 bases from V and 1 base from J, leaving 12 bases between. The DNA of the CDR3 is TGCAGTGCGTCAGTCCAGGGGAACACTGAAGCTTTCTTT. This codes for CSASVQGNTEAFF.

The CDR3 here is CASSLYSGGAYEQYF. DNA for the CDR3: TGCGCCAGCAGCTTGTATAGCGGGGGGGCCTACGAGCAGTACTTC. The rearrangement links TRBV5-1 to TRBJ2-7; 11 bases are shared with TRBD2. This CDR3 contains 15 residues. Germline V gene sequence: CDR1 SGHRS, CDR2 YFSETQ. The V gene end was trimmed by 1 base and the J gene end by 2 bases; junction bases not matched to a gene: 2.

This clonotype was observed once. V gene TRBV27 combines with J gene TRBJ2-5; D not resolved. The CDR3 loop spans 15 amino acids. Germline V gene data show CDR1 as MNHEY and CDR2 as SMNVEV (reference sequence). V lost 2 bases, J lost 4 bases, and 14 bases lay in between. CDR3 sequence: CASSLRGVLPETQYF. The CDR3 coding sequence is TGTGCCAGCAGTTTAAGAGGCGTATTACCAGAGACCCAGTACTTC.

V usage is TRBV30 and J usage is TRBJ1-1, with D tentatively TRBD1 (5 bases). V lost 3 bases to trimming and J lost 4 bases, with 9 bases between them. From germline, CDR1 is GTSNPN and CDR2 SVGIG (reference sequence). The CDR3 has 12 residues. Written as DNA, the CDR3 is TGTGCCTGGAGGGGGGGGAGCACTGAAGCTTTCTTT. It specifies CAWRGGSTEAFF. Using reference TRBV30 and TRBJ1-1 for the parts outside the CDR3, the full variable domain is SQTIHQWPATLVQPVGSPLSLECTVEGTSNPNLYWYRQAAGRGLQLLFYSVGIGQISSEVPQNLSASRPQDRQFILSSKKLLLSDSGFYLCAWRGGSTEAFFGQGTRLTVV.

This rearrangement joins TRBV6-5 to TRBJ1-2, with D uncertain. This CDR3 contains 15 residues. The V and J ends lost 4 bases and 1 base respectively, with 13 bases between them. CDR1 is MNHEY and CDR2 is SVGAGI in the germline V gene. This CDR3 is CASSFFVGFNYGYTF. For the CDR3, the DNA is TGTGCCAGCAGTTTTTTCGTAGGGTTTAACTATGGCTACACCTTC.

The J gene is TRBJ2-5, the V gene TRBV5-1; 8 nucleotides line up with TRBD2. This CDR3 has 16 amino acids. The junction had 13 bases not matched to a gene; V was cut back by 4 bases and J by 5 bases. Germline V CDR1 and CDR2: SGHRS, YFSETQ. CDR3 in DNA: TGCGCCAGCAGCCAAGGACTAGCCTACAAAGAGGAGACCCAGTACTTC. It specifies CASSQGLAYKEETQYF.

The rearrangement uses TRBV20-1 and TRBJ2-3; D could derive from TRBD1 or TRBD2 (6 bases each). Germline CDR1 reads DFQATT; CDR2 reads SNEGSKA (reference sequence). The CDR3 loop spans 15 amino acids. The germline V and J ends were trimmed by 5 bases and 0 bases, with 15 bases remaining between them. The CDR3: CSAPRGGSSTDTQYF. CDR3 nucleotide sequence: TGCAGTGCTCCCCGAGGGGGGAGTAGCACAGATACGCAGTATTTT.

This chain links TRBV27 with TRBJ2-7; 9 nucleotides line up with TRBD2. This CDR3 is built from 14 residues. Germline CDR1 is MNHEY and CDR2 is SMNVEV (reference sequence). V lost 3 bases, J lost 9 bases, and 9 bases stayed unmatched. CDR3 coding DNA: TGTGCCAGCAGTTTTTTAGCGGGAGAACGACCGCAGTACTTC. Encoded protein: CASSFLAGERPQYF.

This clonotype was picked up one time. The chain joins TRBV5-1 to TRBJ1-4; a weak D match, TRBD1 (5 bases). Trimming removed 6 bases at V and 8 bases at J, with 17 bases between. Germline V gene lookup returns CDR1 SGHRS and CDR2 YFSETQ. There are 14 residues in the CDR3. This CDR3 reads CASTLGGAEEKLFF. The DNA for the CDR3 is TGCGCCAGCACCCTAGGAGGGGCAGAAGAAAAACTGTTTTTT.

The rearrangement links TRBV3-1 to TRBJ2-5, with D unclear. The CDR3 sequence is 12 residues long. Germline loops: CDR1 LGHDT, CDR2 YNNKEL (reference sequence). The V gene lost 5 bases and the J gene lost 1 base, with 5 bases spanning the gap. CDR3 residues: CASSEFQETQYF. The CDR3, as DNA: TGTGCCAGCAGCGAGTTCCAAGAGACCCAGTACTTC.

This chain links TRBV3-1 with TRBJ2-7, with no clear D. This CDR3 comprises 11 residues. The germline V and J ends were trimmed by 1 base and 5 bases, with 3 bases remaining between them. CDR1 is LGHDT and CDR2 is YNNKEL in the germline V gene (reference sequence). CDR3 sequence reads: CASSQGNEQYF. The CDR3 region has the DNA TGTGCCAGCAGCCAAGGGAACGAGCAGTACTTC.

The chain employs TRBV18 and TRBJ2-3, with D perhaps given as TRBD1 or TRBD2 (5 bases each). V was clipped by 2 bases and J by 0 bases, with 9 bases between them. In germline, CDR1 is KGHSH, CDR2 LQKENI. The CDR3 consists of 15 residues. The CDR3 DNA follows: TGTGCCAGCTCACCATGGGACGGTAGCACAGATACGCAGTATTTT. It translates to CASSPWDGSTDTQYF.

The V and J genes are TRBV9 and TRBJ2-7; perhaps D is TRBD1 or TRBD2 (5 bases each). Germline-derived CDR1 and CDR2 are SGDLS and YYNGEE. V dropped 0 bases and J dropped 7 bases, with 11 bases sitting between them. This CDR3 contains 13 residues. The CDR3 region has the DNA TGTGCCAGCAGCGTAGGTTTCGAGGGGGAGCAGTACTTC. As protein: CASSVGFEGEQYF.

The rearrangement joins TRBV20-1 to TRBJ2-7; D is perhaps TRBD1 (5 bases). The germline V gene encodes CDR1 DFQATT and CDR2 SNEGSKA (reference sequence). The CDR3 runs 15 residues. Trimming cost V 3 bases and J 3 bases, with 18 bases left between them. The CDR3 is CSARGWGSRNYEQYF. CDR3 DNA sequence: TGCAGTGCTAGGGGATGGGGCTCCCGGAACTACGAGCAGTACTTC.

This CDR3 reads CASSFGTGATGELFF. In DNA, the CDR3 is TGTGCCAGCAGTTTCGGGACAGGGGCCACCGGGGAGCTGTTTTTT. This chain links TRBV27 with TRBJ2-2; 10 nucleotides align to TRBD1. This CDR3 spans 15 amino acids. Looked up from germline, CDR1 is MNHEY and CDR2 is SMNVEV (reference sequence). J gave up 4 bases and V 3 bases, and 2 bases lay outside the gene matches.

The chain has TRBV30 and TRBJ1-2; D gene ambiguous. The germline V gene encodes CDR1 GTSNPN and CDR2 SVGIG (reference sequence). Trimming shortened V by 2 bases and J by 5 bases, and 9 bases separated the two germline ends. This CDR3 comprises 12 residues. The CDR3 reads CAWSIDGYGYTF. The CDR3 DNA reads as TGTGCCTGGAGTATCGACGGTTATGGCTACACCTTC.

DNA for the CDR3: TGTGCCTGGAGTGGACAGGGGGCATTCTATGGCTACACCTTC. Its protein is CAWSGQGAFYGYTF. The genes are TRBV30 and TRBJ1-2; 10 bases agree with TRBD1. This CDR3 comprises 14 residues. Germline loops: CDR1 GTSNPN, CDR2 SVGIG (reference sequence). J lost 4 bases, V lost 1 base, and 3 bases had no gene match. The full variable domain, its missing parts supplied by reference TRBV30 and TRBJ1-2, is SQTIHQWPATLVQPVGSPLSLECTVEGTSNPNLYWYRQAAGRGLQLLFYSVGIGQISSEVPQNLSASRPQDRQFILSSKKLLLSDSGFYLCAWSGQGAFYGYTFGSGTRLTVV.

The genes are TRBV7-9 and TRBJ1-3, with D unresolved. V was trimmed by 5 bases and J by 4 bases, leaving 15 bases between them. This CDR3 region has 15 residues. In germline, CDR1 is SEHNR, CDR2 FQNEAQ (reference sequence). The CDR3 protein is CASSPMGRSGNTIYF. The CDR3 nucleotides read TGTGCCAGCAGCCCCATGGGTCGTTCGGGAAACACCATATATTTT.